This T cell receptor (beta chain) was identified in a study of blood T cell repertoires in COVID-19. Each exposed participant met a COVID-19 case in the 2 weeks preceding study entry. V lost 1 base and J lost 6; bases outside the gene matches: 10. Per the germline V gene, CDR1 is SGDLS and CDR2 is YYNGEE. The CDR3 extends over 16 amino acids. Authors' processing steps: How many nucleated cells were present was estimated from reference gene primer amplification. Sequenced by immunoSEQ multiplex PCR; TCRdb stores in-frame clones only, minus some. V, J and clone size derive from that table, while D and trimming were established from the DNA sequence. The sample includes hundreds of thousands of clones, about 88% of them seen just once.

This chain joins TRBV9 and TRBJ2-3, with 8 bases aligning to TRBD2. This TCR derives from a woman aged 18-29 years who had been exposed to COVID-19. The sequenced sample consisted of PBMCs or T cells enriched from blood (not recorded which). The CDR3 reads CASSVFGSGGHDTQYF. The CDR3 coding sequence is TGTGCCAGCAGCGTATTCGGAAGCGGGGGCCACGATACGCAGTATTTT.